The table lists the clone carrying this TCR beta chain with a few counts. Antigen unknown. The sample belongs to a study of T cell repertoires in cytomegalovirus infection. V shed 5 bases and J 9 bases; nucleotides not matched to a gene: 11. CDR3 length: 15 amino acids. Germline V gene data show CDR1 as SEHNR and CDR2 as FQNEAQ (reference sequence). MiXCR, run by TCRdb on the reads, gives a single entry per CDR3 protein. This repertoire shows approximately 910,000 distinct CDR3 sequences, around 32% found once; its top ten account for about 14%. The receptor was derived from a human donor in good health (CMV status not recorded). Some clones in this sample may be carry-over from other donors' samples. This specimen was cultured CD8+ T cells from PBMCs, taken from culture after CMV antigen stimulation. The chain is built from TRBV7-9 and TRBJ2-1; 9 bases line up with TRBD1. The CDR3 sequence: CASSPRQGEVGEQFF. The DNA of the CDR3 is TGTGCCAGCAGCCCCCGACAGGGGGAGGTGGGTGAGCAGTTCTTC.